These T cell receptor beta chains were read from a single sample in a study of cytomegalovirus exposure and HLA in healthy donors. TCRdb keeps only in-frame clones here, not all; method: immunoSEQ multiplex PCR. The data hold around 94,000 clones, with around three quarters observed a single time. The sample was PBMCs. These receptors originate from a woman aged 40 to 55 in good health and CMV-seropositive. The CDR3 runs from the conserved cysteine through the conserved F or W. The D gene is left open where the match is weak. Clone size is not always given. Where it is, it says once, few, many or a class for expanded clones.

abundance	v_gene	j_gene	d_gene	CDR3nt	CDR3aa
.	TRBV11-3	TRBJ1-3	.	TGTGCCAGCAGCGGATCGCAGGGGCGTGTAGGAGACACCATATATTTT	CASSGSQGRVGDTIYF
.	TRBV6-5	TRBJ2-7	TRBD1	TGTGCCAGCAGTTACGACAGGGGGTCCTACGAGCAGTACTTC	CASSYDRGSYEQYF
few	TRBV19	TRBJ2-7	.	TGTGCCAGTAGTATAGTACAGGGCCTCGGCGAGCAGTACTTC	CASSIVQGLGEQYF
.	TRBV5-1	TRBJ2-7	.	TGCGCCAGCAGCTTGGAGGGGGGGGGCGGCTTAGAGCAGTACTTC	CASSLEGGGGLEQYF
.	TRBV27	TRBJ1-1	TRBD1	TGTGCCAGCACTACTCAGGGGGCCGGGACTGAAGCTTTCTTT	CASTTQGAGTEAFF
.	TRBV29-1	TRBJ2-3	.	TGCAGCGTTGGTGTCGGAGGGGGCACAGATACGCAGTATTTT	CSVGVGGGTDTQYF
.	TRBV19	TRBJ2-3	.	TGTGCCAGTCAGGTCCAGGGGGGAGATACGCAGTATTTT	CASQVQGGDTQYF
.	TRBV21-1	TRBJ1-5	.	TGTGCCAGCAGCAAAAGGGGAATGCAGGGCCGCAATCAGCCCCAGCATTTT	CASSKRGMQGRNQPQHF
.	TRBV10-3	TRBJ1-2	TRBD1	TGTGCCATCAGGAAGGGACAGGACGCTAACTATGGCTACACCTTC	CAIRKGQDANYGYTF
.	TRBV11-1	TRBJ2-7	TRBD2	TGTGCCAGCAGCTTCGGGCTAGCGGTCTCCTACGAGCAGTACTTC	CASSFGLAVSYEQYF
.	TRBV10-3	TRBJ2-7	TRBD2	TGTGCCATCAGCCCACCCGGGGGGGTGGGGGGCACCTACGAGCAGTACTTC	CAISPPGGVGGTYEQYF
few	TRBV9	TRBJ2-1	TRBD2	TGTGCCAGCAGCGTAACCTCGGCTAGCGGGTCTTCCTACAATGAGCAGTTCTTC	CASSVTSASGSSYNEQFF
once	TRBV18	TRBJ2-1	TRBD2	TGTGCCAGCTCGCAGTACGGGCTAGCGGGAGGAGGGAATGAGCAGTTCTTC	CASSQYGLAGGGNEQFF
.	TRBV4-3	TRBJ2-3	TRBD2	TGCGCCAGCAGCCAAGAGTGGGACTTCGAAGCGGGAGGAGCTCGAGATACGCAGTATTTT	CASSQEWDFEAGGARDTQYF
.	TRBV5-6	TRBJ1-2	TRBD1	TGTGCCAGCAGGACGAGTACAGGGGGTCGTTATGGCTACACCTTC	CASRTSTGGRYGYTF
few	TRBV9	TRBJ2-5	TRBD2	TGTGCCAGCAGCCCAGCTAGCGGGCAGGGGTTGGAGACCCAGTACTTC	CASSPASGQGLETQYF
.	TRBV7-8	TRBJ2-5	.	TGTGCCAGCAGCTTACGGTCATACCAAGAGGCCCAGTACTTC	CASSLRSYQEAQYF
.	TRBV5-1	TRBJ2-1	.	TGCGCCAGCAGCTTGCGACCGGGGAGGTACAATGAGCAGTTCTTC	CASSLRPGRYNEQFF
.	TRBV5-8	TRBJ1-2	.	TGTGCCAGCAGCTTGGCAGGGTGGTATAACTATGGCTACACCTTC	CASSLAGWYNYGYTF
.	TRBV6-5	TRBJ2-7	.	TGTGCCAGCAGTGTGACAGAAGGCGAGCAGTACTTC	CASSVTEGEQYF
.	TRBV11-3	TRBJ2-3	.	TGTGCCAGCAGCCCCAGTCGCACAGATACGCAGTATTTT	CASSPSRTDTQYF
.	TRBV14	TRBJ1-2	.	TGTGCCAGCAGCCAAGGGATCAGGCGGGGGATGGGTTACAATGGCTACACCTTC	CASSQGIRRGMGYNGYTF
.	TRBV7-9	TRBJ2-7	TRBD2	TGTGCCAGCAGCTTATGGTCGGGAGGGCCTCGTGAGCAGTACTTC	CASSLWSGGPREQYF
.	TRBV7-2	TRBJ1-1	TRBD1	TGTGCCAGCCTCTGGGGGACAGGGGAGCTGAACACTGAAGCTTTCTTT	CASLWGTGELNTEAFF
.	TRBV6-6	TRBJ2-5	TRBD2	TGTGCCAGCAGACTGACTAGCTACGACCAAGAGACCCAGTACTTC	CASRLTSYDQETQYF
.	TRBV7-9	TRBJ2-7	.	TGTTCCAGCAGCTTACAGGGTGACGAGCAGTACTTC	CSSSLQGDEQYF
once	TRBV5-6	TRBJ1-2	TRBD1	TGTGCCAGCAGCTTGCGCGTCGGACAGGGTAGCAGCTACACCTTC	CASSLRVGQGSSYTF
.	TRBV6-1	TRBJ2-4	.	TGTGCCAGCAGTCCCACAGTACTAGCCAAAAACATTCAGTACTTC	CASSPTVLAKNIQYF
.	TRBV25-1	TRBJ2-7	.	TGTGCCAGCGCCCGACAGGACCCTTTTCAAGAGCAGTACTTC	CASARQDPFQEQYF
.	TRBV19	TRBJ2-5	TRBD1	TGTGCCAGTAGCTACCGACGGGGACAGGGAGAAGAGACCCAGTACTTC	CASSYRRGQGEETQYF
medium-sized	TRBV2	TRBJ2-7	.	TGTGCCAGCAGTGAAACGGGGAAAACAGAGCAGTACTTC	CASSETGKTEQYF
.	TRBV7-9	TRBJ2-1	TRBD2	TGTGCCAGCAGCTCATCTAGCGGGAGAATCGATGAGCAGTTCTTC	CASSSSSGRIDEQFF
.	TRBV12-5	TRBJ1-2	.	TGTGCTAGTGGCCCCCCAGCCGGTAGATCGGGGGGCTACACCTTC	CASGPPAGRSGGYTF
.	TRBV29-1	TRBJ2-7	TRBD2	TGCAGCGCAAAAGCGGGGTCGGACCTCTACGAGCAGTACTTC	CSAKAGSDLYEQYF